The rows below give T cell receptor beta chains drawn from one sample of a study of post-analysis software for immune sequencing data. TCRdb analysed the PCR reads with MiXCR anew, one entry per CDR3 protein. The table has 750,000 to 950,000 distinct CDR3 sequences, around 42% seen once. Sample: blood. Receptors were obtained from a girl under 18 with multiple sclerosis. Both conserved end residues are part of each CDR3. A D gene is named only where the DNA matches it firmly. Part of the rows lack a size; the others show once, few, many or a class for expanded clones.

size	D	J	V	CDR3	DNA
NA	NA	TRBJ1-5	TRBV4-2	CASSQDRYSNQPQHF	TGTGCCAGCAGCCAAGATAGGTATAGCAATCAGCCCCAGCATTTT
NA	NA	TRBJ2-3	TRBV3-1	CASSRGRVVSSDTQYF	TGTGCCAGCAGCCGTGGGCGGGTGGTGAGTTCAGATACGCAGTATTTT
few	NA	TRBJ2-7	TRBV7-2	CASSRGGQPSYEQYF	TGTGCCAGCAGCCGAGGCGGGCAGCCCTCCTACGAGCAGTACTTC
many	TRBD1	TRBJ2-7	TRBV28	CASEGASSYEQYF	TGTGCCAGCGAGGGGGCATCCTCCTACGAGCAGTACTTC
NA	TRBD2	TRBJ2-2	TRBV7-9	CASSLGDYAGELFF	TGTGCCAGCAGCTTAGGGGACTACGCCGGGGAGCTGTTTTTT
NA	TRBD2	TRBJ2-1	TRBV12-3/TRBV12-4	CASRSEGLALYNEQFF	TGTGCCAGCAGATCCGAGGGACTAGCGTTATACAATGAGCAGTTCTTC
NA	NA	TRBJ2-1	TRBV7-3	CASSLNPLGAEQFF	TGTGCCAGCAGCTTGAATCCCCTAGGTGCTGAGCAGTTCTTC
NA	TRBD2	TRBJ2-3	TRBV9	CASSVAPQREEEDTQYF	TGTGCCAGCAGCGTTGCCCCCCAGCGGGAGGAGGAAGATACGCAGTATTTT
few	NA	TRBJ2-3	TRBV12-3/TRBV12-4	CASSSTTQSTDTQYF	TGTGCCAGCAGTTCCACCACGCAGTCCACAGATACGCAGTATTTT
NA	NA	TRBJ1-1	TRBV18	CASSPLGRNTEAFF	TGTGCCAGCTCACCATTGGGGCGAAACACTGAAGCTTTCTTT
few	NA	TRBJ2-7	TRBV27	CASSTFPAAYEQYF	TGTGCCAGCAGTACCTTCCCAGCGGCCTACGAGCAGTACTTC
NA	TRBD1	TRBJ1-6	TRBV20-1	CSARGQGANRSYNSPLHF	TGCAGTGCTAGAGGACAGGGGGCTAATAGATCCTATAATTCACCCCTCCACTTT
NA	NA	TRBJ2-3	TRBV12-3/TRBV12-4	CASRLDADTQYF	TGTGCCAGCAGGTTAGACGCAGATACGCAGTATTTT
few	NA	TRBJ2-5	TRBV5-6	CASSAPIGTGETQYF	TGTGCCAGCAGCGCGCCGATCGGGACCGGGGAGACCCAGTACTTC
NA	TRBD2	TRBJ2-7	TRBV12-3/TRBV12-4	CASSLSGSDSYNEQYF	TGTGCCAGCAGTTTGAGCGGGAGCGACTCCTACAATGAGCAGTACTTC
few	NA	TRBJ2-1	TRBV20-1	CSARNGNNEQFF	TGCAGTGCTAGGAACGGAAACAATGAGCAGTTCTTC
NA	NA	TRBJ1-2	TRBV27	CASSLSGIGYGYTF	TGTGCCAGCAGTTTATCAGGGATCGGCTATGGCTACACCTTC
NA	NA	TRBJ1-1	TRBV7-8	CASSLARVGTEAFF	TGTGCCAGCAGCTTAGCGAGGGTCGGGACTGAAGCTTTCTTT
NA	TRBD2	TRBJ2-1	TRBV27	CASSRASGDEQFF	TGTGCCAGCAGCCGAGCTAGCGGCGATGAGCAGTTCTTC
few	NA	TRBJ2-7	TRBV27	CASSLVGTGLYEQYF	TGTGCCAGCAGTTTGGTAGGGACGGGGCTATACGAGCAGTACTTC
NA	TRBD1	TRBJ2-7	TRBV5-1	CASSYGNWDSSYEQYF	TGCGCCAGCAGTTACGGTAATTGGGACAGCTCCTACGAGCAGTACTTC
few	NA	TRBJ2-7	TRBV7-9	CASSSKGWIDEQYF	TGTGCCAGCAGCTCAAAAGGGTGGATCGACGAGCAGTACTTC
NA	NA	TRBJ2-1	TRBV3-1	CASSQEKGYNEQFF	TGTGCCAGCAGCCAAGAGAAGGGTTACAATGAGCAGTTCTTC
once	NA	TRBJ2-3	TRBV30	CAWSALGTRDTQYF	TGTGCCTGGAGTGCCCTGGGTACTAGAGATACGCAGTATTTT
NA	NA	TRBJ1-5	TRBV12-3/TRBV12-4	CASRQTQGWNQPQHF	TGTGCCAGTCGACAAACCCAGGGCTGGAATCAGCCCCAGCATTTT
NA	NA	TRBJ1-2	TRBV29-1	CSVAGRGLGYGYTF	TGCAGCGTAGCAGGGCGAGGGTTGGGCTATGGCTACACCTTC
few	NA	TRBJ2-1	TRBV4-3	CASSQDRTIRGEQFF	TGCGCCAGCAGCCAAGATCGGACTATTAGGGGTGAGCAGTTCTTC
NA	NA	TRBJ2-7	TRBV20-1	CSATGFDEQYF	TGCAGTGCTACTGGTTTTGACGAGCAGTACTTC
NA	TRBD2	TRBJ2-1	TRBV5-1	CASSPITSGSPSGGQFF	TGCGCCAGCAGCCCTATCACTAGCGGGAGCCCCTCGGGCGGGCAGTTCTTC
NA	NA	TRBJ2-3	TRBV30	CAWSLLGGGTDTQYF	TGTGCCTGGAGCCTCTTGGGGGGAGGCACAGATACGCAGTATTTT
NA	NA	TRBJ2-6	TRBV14	CASSPGANVRTF	TGTGCCAGCAGCCCTGGGGCCAACGTCCGGACTTTC
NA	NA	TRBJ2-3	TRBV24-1	CATSDRSSESTDTQYF	TGTGCCACCAGTGATCGTTCTAGCGAAAGCACAGATACGCAGTATTTT
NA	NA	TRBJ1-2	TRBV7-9	CASSLAGPRGGYTF	TGTGCCAGCAGCTTAGCGGGTCCTAGGGGTGGCTACACCTTC
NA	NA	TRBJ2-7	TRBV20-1	CSASSGKLEQYF	TGCAGTGCTAGTAGCGGAAAACTCGAGCAGTACTTC
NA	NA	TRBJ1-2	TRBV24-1	CATSEPTGRGYTF	TGTGCCACCAGTGAACCCACAGGGCGTGGCTACACCTTC
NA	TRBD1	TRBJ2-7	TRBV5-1	CASSLPGGSEQYF	TGCGCCAGCAGCTTACCAGGGGGCAGCGAGCAGTACTTC
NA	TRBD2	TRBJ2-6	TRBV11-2	CASGPRLAGEGGANVLTF	TGTGCCAGCGGTCCTAGACTAGCGGGAGAGGGTGGGGCCAACGTCCTGACTTTC
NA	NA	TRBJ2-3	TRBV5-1	CASSMRTTDTQYF	TGCGCCAGCAGCATGCGGACTACAGATACGCAGTATTTT
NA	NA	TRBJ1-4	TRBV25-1	CASSEGPPSNEKLFF	TGTGCCAGCAGTGAAGGCCCCCCCTCCAATGAAAAACTGTTTTTT
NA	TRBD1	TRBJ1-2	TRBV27	CASSGLRDRLDGTYGYTF	TGTGCCAGCAGTGGCCTCCGGGACAGGTTAGATGGGACCTATGGCTACACCTTC
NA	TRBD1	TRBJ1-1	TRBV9	CAGSVGGGFAEAFF	TGTGCCGGCAGCGTAGGGGGCGGGTTCGCTGAAGCTTTCTTT
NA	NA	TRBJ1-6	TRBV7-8	CASSLAGGDNSPLHF	TGTGCCAGCAGCTTAGCCGGAGGGGATAATTCACCCCTCCACTTT
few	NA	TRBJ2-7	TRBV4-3	CASSQERIDSYEQYF	TGCGCCAGCAGCCAAGAGAGGATTGACTCCTACGAGCAGTACTTC
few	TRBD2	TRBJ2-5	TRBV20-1	CSACTSGTTFQETQYF	TGCAGTGCTTGTACTAGCGGAACTACTTTCCAAGAGACCCAGTACTTC